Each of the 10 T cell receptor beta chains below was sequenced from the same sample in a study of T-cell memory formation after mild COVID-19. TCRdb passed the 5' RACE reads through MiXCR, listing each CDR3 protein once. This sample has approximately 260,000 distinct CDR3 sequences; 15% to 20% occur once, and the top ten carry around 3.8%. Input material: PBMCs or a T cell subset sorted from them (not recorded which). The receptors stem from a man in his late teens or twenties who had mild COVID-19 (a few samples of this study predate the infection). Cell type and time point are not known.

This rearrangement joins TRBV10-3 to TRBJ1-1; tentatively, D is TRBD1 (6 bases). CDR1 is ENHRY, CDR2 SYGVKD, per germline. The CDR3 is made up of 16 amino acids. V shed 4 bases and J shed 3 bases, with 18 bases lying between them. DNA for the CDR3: TGTGCCATCAGTGTATCGTCCGGGACAATCGACACTGAAGCTTTCTTT. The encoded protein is CAISVSSGTIDTEAFF.

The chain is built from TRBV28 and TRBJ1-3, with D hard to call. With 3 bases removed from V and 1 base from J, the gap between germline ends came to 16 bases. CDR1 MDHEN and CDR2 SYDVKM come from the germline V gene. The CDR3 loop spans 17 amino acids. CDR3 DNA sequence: TGTGCCAGCAGTTTCCCCGGCGGGGATCCTTCTGGAAACACCATATATTTT. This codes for CASSFPGGDPSGNTIYF.

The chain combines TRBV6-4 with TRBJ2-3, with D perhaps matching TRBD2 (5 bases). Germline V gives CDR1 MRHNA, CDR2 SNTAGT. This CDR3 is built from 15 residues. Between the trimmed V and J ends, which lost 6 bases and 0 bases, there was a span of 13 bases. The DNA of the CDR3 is TGTGCCAGCAGATCAAGCGGAGCTAGCACAGATACGCAGTATTTT. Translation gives CASRSSGASTDTQYF.

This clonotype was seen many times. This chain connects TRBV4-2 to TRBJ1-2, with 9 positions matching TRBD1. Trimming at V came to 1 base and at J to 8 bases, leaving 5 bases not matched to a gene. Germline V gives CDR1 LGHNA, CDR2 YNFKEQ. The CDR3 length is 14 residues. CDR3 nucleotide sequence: TGTGCCAGCAGCCAAGGGGGACAGGGAGGCGGCTACACCTTC. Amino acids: CASSQGGQGGGYTF.

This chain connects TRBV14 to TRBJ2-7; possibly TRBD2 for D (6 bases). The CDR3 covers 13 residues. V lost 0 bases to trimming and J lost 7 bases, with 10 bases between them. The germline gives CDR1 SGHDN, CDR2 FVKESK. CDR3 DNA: TGTGCCAGCAGCCAAGAAGGGGCGGGAGAGCAGTACGTC. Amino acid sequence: CASSQEGAGEQYV.

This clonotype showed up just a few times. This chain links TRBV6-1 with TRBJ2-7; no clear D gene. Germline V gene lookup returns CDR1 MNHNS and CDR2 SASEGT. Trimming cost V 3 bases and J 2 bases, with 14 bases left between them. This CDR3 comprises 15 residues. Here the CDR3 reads CASSEYISDPYEQYF. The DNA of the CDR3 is TGTGCCAGCAGTGAGTACATCTCAGATCCCTACGAGCAGTACTTC.

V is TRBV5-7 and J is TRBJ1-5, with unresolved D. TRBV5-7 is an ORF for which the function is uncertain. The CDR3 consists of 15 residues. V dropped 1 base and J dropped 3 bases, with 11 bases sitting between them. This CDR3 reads CASSLRRDPNQPQHF. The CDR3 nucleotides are TGTGCCAGCAGCTTGCGTAGGGATCCCAATCAGCCCCAGCATTTT.

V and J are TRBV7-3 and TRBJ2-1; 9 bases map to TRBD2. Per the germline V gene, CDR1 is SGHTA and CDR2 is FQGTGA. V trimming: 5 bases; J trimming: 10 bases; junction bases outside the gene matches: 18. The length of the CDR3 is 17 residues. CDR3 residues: CASSPGGASGVRGEQFF. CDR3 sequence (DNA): TGTGCCAGCAGCCCCGGGGGGGCTAGCGGGGTCCGGGGAGAGCAGTTCTTC.

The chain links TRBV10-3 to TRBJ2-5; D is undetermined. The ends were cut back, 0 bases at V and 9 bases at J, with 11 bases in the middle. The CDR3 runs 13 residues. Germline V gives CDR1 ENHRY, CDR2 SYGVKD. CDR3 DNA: TGTGCCATCAGTGAGTCGACGCAGCTCCCCCAGTACTTC. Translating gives CAISESTQLPQYF.

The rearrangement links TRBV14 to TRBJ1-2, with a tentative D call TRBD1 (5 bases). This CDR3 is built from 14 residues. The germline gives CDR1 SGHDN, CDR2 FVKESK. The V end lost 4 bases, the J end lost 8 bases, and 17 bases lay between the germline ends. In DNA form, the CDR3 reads TGTGCCAGCAGCCGACAATCCGGGGGTTTCGGCTACACCTTC. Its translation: CASSRQSGGFGYTF. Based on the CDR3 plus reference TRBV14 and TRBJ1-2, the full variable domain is EAGVTQFPSHSVIEKGQTVTLRCDPISGHDNLYWYRRVMGKEIKFLLHFVKESKQDESGMPNNRFLAERTGGTYSTLKVQPAELEDSGVYFCASSRQSGGFGYTFGSGTRLTVV.